Sequencing of this T cell receptor beta chain was carried out in a study of OX40 agonist ivuxolimab in advanced cancers. CDR1 is SGHAT and CDR2 is FQNNGV in the germline V gene. This CDR3 has 12 amino acids. A note on this clone: Germline and junction disagree at one end, which may indicate a read error.

Sequenced by immunoSEQ multiplex PCR; TCRdb stores in-frame clones only, minus some. The sample has roughly 67,000 clones, about 88% seen once; the top ten hold about 0.25%. The chain carries TRBV11-2 and TRBJ2-3, with a tentative D call TRBD2 (6 bases). The sequenced sample was CD4+ or CD8+ T cells sorted from blood, obtained in a trial of the OX40 agonist ivuxolimab. The source is an adult with an advanced solid tumor such as melanoma, head and neck, liver or kidney cancer. The CDR3 is CVSGGGYDTQYF. The CDR3 DNA is TGTGTCAGCGGCGGAGGGTACGATACGCAGTATTTT.